The 30 T cell receptor beta chains in this list originate from one sample, sequenced in a study of CD8 T cells in Susac syndrome (dated by TCRdb to between 2019 and 2020). Preparation of the library involved the immunoSEQ multiplex PCR assay. RNA was extracted using the RNeasy kit, and roughly 0.5 to 1 microgram was reverse transcribed with random hexamers. TCRdb reprocessing: public reads trimmed at Q25 with fastp, clones called with MiXCR, in-frame beta chains kept. Rows are combined by CDR3 protein, so each entry shows the most common genes and DNA. The sample profile shows over 20,000 distinct CDR3 sequences; about 94% of them were found once. Around 0.62% of the sample lies in the top ten. Sequencing used CD8+ T cells from PBMCs. Receptors were obtained from a human donor with Susac syndrome.

The chain recombines TRBV11-2 with TRBJ2-7; TRBD1 might be the D (5 bases). The CDR3 covers 15 residues. The germline V gene encodes CDR1 SGHAT and CDR2 FQNNGV. Trimming took 1 base from V and 2 from J, leaving 12 bases between them. CDR3 DNA: TGTGCCAGCAGCTTAGCGCAGGGCCGGGCCTACGAGCAGTACTTC. This sequence encodes CASSLAQGRAYEQYF.

The chain links TRBV9 to TRBJ2-7; 7 bases match TRBD2. The germline V gene encodes CDR1 SGDLS and CDR2 YYNGEE. Trimming removed 5 bases from V and 3 bases from J; junction bases left unmatched: 14. The CDR3 runs 16 residues. The DNA for the CDR3 is TGTGCCAGCAGTTACGAGCCCGGGGGGTCGTACTACGAGCAGTACTTC. This encodes CASSYEPGGSYYEQYF.

This clonotype appeared once. The chain carries TRBV5-6 and TRBJ2-5; D call uncertain. This CDR3 comprises 14 residues. V was trimmed by 2 bases and J by 3 bases, leaving 11 bases between them. The germline gives CDR1 SGHDT, CDR2 YYEEEE. For the CDR3, the DNA is TGTGCCAGCAGCTTCAATGGGCCCAAAGAGACCCAGTACTTC. Amino acids: CASSFNGPKETQYF.

This chain connects TRBV4-3 to TRBJ2-1, with D perhaps matching TRBD1 (5 bases). In germline, CDR1 is LGHNA, CDR2 YSLEER. The CDR3 has 17 amino acids. V lost 0 bases, J lost 0 bases, and 12 bases lay in between. The CDR3 coding sequence is TGCGCCAGCAGCCAAGAAGCACAGGAGAGCTCCTACAATGAGCAGTTCTTC. This translates into CASSQEAQESSYNEQFF.

The chain uses TRBV5-1 and TRBJ1-2, with D tentatively TRBD1 (6 bases). The CDR3 covers 16 residues. V was pared by 4 bases and J by 1 base, with 17 bases between. Germline V CDR1 and CDR2: SGHRS, YFSETQ. Here the CDR3 reads CASSLGQGSSNYGYTF. The DNA for the CDR3 is TGCGCCAGCAGCCTTGGGCAGGGGTCGAGTAACTATGGCTACACCTTC. Full variable domain (outside the CDR3, taken from reference TRBV5-1 and TRBJ1-2): KAGVTQTPRYLIKTRGQQVTLSCSPISGHRSVSWYQQTPGQGLQFLFEYFSETQRNKGNFPGRFSGRQFSNSRSEMNVSTLELGDSALYLCASSLGQGSSNYGYTFGSGTRLTVV.

This clonotype was counted once. The rearrangement uses TRBV29-1 and TRBJ2-7, with D possibly called TRBD1 or TRBD2 (6 bases each). Trimming stripped 5 bases from V and 0 bases from J, with 23 bases between. The CDR3 loop spans 17 amino acids. From germline, CDR1 is SQVTM and CDR2 ANQGSEA. The CDR3 here is CSVRWAGDFLSSYEQYF. The CDR3, as DNA: TGCAGCGTTAGATGGGCAGGGGACTTCCTAAGCTCCTACGAGCAGTACTTC.

This clonotype is a singleton in its sample. The genes are TRBV6-5 and TRBJ2-3; D possibly corresponds to TRBD2 (5 bases). V was pared by 6 bases and J by 0 bases, with 13 bases between. From germline, CDR1 is MNHEY and CDR2 SVGAGI. This CDR3 comprises 15 residues. DNA of the CDR3: TGTGCCAGCAGCTGGACTGATACTAGCACAGATACGCAGTATTTT. Its protein product is CASSWTDTSTDTQYF.

The chain links TRBV6-5 to TRBJ2-5; TRBD1 agrees at 7 bases. With V trimmed by 7 bases and J by 2 bases, 10 bases remained unmatched. CDR1 MNHEY and CDR2 SVGAGI come from the germline V gene. This CDR3 comprises 15 residues. CDR3 in amino acids: CASTDRAGVQETQYF. For the CDR3, the DNA is TGTGCCAGCACCGACAGGGCTGGGGTACAAGAGACCCAGTACTTC.

The rearrangement joins TRBV18 to TRBJ2-7; a weak D match, TRBD2 (6 bases). Trimming took off 6 bases at V and 6 bases at J, with 27 bases between the two ends. Looked up from germline, CDR1 is KGHSH and CDR2 is LQKENI. The CDR3 is 17 amino acids. CDR3 residues: CASSLIAKTSQSREQYF. The CDR3 DNA reads as TGTGCCAGCTCTCTTATCGCTAAGACTAGTCAAAGCCGCGAGCAGTACTTC. Variable domain in full (rest from reference TRBV18 and TRBJ2-7): NAGVMQNPRHLVRRRGQEARLRCSPMKGHSHVYWYRQLPEEGLKFMVYLQKENIIDESGMPKERFSAEFPKEGPSILRIQQVVRGDSAAYFCASSLIAKTSQSREQYFGPGTRLTVT.

V usage is TRBV2 and J usage is TRBJ2-7; 13 nucleotides align to TRBD2. Germline CDR1 reads SNHLY; CDR2 reads FYNNEI. Trimming removed 7 bases from V and 4 bases from J; junction bases left unmatched: 4. The CDR3 is made up of 14 amino acids. The CDR3 DNA follows: TGTGCCAGCACCGGACTAGCGGGGGATTACGAGCAGTACTTC. Translating gives CASTGLAGDYEQYF.

The rearrangement links TRBV12-5 to TRBJ2-1, with 7 bases lining up with TRBD1. Germline CDR1 is LGHNT and CDR2 is FRNRAP. This CDR3 is 13 amino acids long. V was clipped by 1 base and J by 14 bases; unmatched bases: 8. CDR3 sequence reads: CASGLDTGTVKFF. DNA of the CDR3: TGTGCTAGTGGTTTGGATACAGGGACAGTAAAGTTCTTC. Together with reference TRBV12-5 and TRBJ2-1, the CDR3 gives the full variable domain: DARVTQTPRHKVTEMGQEVTMRCQPILGHNTVFWYRQTMMQGLELLAYFRNRAPLDDSGMPKDRFSAEMPDATLATLKIQPSEPRDSAVYFCASGLDTGTVKFFGPGTRLTVL.

The chain combines TRBV7-9 with TRBJ1-2, with D hard to call. There are 13 residues in the CDR3. V was shortened by 1 base and J by 8 bases, with 11 bases between the two germline ends. From germline, CDR1 is SEHNR and CDR2 FQNEAQ (reference sequence). The CDR3 spells CASSLVWDEGYTF. Here the CDR3 DNA reads TGTGCCAGCAGCTTAGTTTGGGATGAAGGCTACACCTTC.

The chain carries TRBV11-2 and TRBJ2-3; no clear D. The ends were cut back, 1 base at V and 4 bases at J, with 3 bases in the middle. Germline CDR1 SGHAT, CDR2 FQNNGV. This CDR3 is built from 12 residues. Here the CDR3 DNA reads TGTGCCAGCAGCTTAGTGCCAGATACGCAGTATTTT. Protein sequence: CASSLVPDTQYF.

V usage is TRBV7-9 and J usage is TRBJ2-1; TRBD1 agrees at 9 bases. Trimming took 5 bases from V and 1 from J; bases not matched to a gene: 6. The V gene's germline CDR1 is SEHNR and CDR2 FQNEAQ (reference sequence). The CDR3 spans 16 residues. The CDR3 here is CASSPTGTGSYNEQFF. The DNA of the CDR3 is TGTGCCAGCAGCCCAACCGGGACAGGGTCCTACAATGAGCAGTTCTTC.

V usage is TRBV4-2 and J usage is TRBJ2-3, with TRBD2 matching 10 bases. The CDR3 is 14 residues long. With 7 bases clipped from V and 4 bases from J, the junction kept 5 bases outside the gene matches. The germline CDR1 and CDR2 sequences are LGHNA and YNFKEQ. CDR3 sequence (DNA): TGTGCCAGCACCCTAGCGGGGGAATCAGATACGCAGTATTTT. This sequence encodes CASTLAGESDTQYF.

The chain has TRBV5-1 and TRBJ2-3; D gene uncertain. V was pared by 0 bases and J by 6 bases, with 11 bases between. The CDR3 extends over 14 amino acids. The germline gives CDR1 SGHRS, CDR2 YFSETQ. The CDR3: CASSLAHSSDTQYF. The CDR3 DNA sequence: TGCGCCAGCAGCTTGGCCCACAGTTCCGATACGCAGTATTTT. The variable domain in full, with the rest retrieved from reference TRBV5-1 and TRBJ2-3, is KAGVTQTPRYLIKTRGQQVTLSCSPISGHRSVSWYQQTPGQGLQFLFEYFSETQRNKGNFPGRFSGRQFSNSRSEMNVSTLELGDSALYLCASSLAHSSDTQYFGPGTRLTVL.

The gene calls are TRBV28 and TRBJ2-1; D unresolved. The V and J ends lost 6 bases and 0 bases respectively, with 12 bases between them. This CDR3 has 15 residues. The V gene's germline CDR1 is MDHEN and CDR2 SYDVKM. CDR3 nucleotides: TGTGCCAGCAGCCTATATAAACCCTCCTACAATGAGCAGTTCTTC. The encoded protein is CASSLYKPSYNEQFF.

The chain is built from TRBV30 and TRBJ1-1, with unresolved D. Germline V lookup: CDR1 GTSNPN, CDR2 SVGIG (reference sequence). V dropped 0 bases and J dropped 1 base, with 6 bases sitting between them. This CDR3 is 13 amino acids long. DNA for the CDR3: TGTGCCTGGAGTGTACTCGGGAACACTGAAGCTTTCTTT. Translated: CAWSVLGNTEAFF.

This chain joins TRBV7-6 and TRBJ2-3, with D perhaps TRBD2 (5 bases). V was pared by 7 bases and J by 1 base, with 15 bases between. The CDR3 loop spans 15 amino acids. Germline V CDR1 and CDR2: SGHVS, FNYEAQ. The CDR3 here is CASTPSLARTDTQYF. Here the CDR3 DNA reads TGTGCCAGCACTCCCTCCCTAGCCCGCACAGATACGCAGTATTTT.

The chain joins TRBV2 to TRBJ1-4; 7 positions agree with TRBD1. The germline V gene has CDR1 SNHLY and CDR2 FYNNEI. With 6 bases clipped from V and 7 bases from J, the junction kept 11 bases outside the gene matches. This CDR3 has 15 amino acids. The CDR3 region is CASRGGQARTEKLFF. The DNA of the CDR3 is TGTGCCAGCAGGGGAGGACAGGCGAGGACTGAAAAACTGTTTTTT.

This clonotype was found a few times. J is TRBJ2-7 and V is TRBV4-3, with 9 bases fitting TRBD2. Germline V gene lookup returns CDR1 LGHNA and CDR2 YSLEER. CDR3 length: 15 amino acids. Trimming cost V 4 bases and J 6 bases; bases outside gene matches: 10. CDR3 sequence (DNA): TGCGCCAGCAGCCTAGAACCGGGACTAGCTGGCGAGCAGTACTTC. Its protein product is CASSLEPGLAGEQYF.

CDR3 nucleotides: TGTGCCAGCAGTTACTCGGGACAGGGCATCTACGAGCAGTACTTC. Translating it yields CASSYSGQGIYEQYF. The rearrangement joins TRBV6-5 to TRBJ2-7; 9 positions match TRBD1. This CDR3 spans 15 amino acids. Germline V lookup: CDR1 MNHEY, CDR2 SVGAGI. After removal of 0 bases from V and 3 bases from J, the junction contained 3 bases not matched to a gene.

The V call is TRBV24-1, the J call TRBJ2-2; D is unresolved. V was clipped by 6 bases and J by 1 base, with 17 bases between them. CDR3 size: 17 residues. The germline V gene has CDR1 KGHDR and CDR2 SFDVKD. The CDR3 is CATSSLDRLENTGELFF. Written as DNA, the CDR3 is TGTGCCACCAGTTCCCTGGACCGGTTAGAGAACACCGGGGAGCTGTTTTTT.

The chain recombines TRBV28 with TRBJ2-1, with D hard to call. The V and J ends lost 10 bases and 8 bases respectively, with 12 bases between them. The CDR3 is made up of 11 amino acids. Germline lookup yields CDR1 MDHEN and CDR2 SYDVKM. In DNA, the CDR3 is TGTGCCACCTCGTGGACCCATGAGCAGTTCTTC. This codes for CATSWTHEQFF.

The chain links TRBV15 to TRBJ2-6; D remains unclear. The CDR3 loop spans 15 amino acids. Germline V gene data show CDR1 as LNHNV and CDR2 as YYDKDF (reference sequence). With 3 bases removed from V and 4 bases from J, the gap between germline ends came to 10 bases. Written as DNA, the CDR3 is TGTGCCACCAGCAGCCCCGCTCTGGGGGCCAACGTCCTGACTTTC. This codes for CATSSPALGANVLTF. The full variable domain, completed using reference TRBV15 and TRBJ2-6, is DAMVIQNPRYQVTQFGKPVTLSCSQTLNHNVMYWYQQKSSQAPKLLFHYYDKDFNNEADTPDNFQSRRPNTSFCFLDIRSPGLGDTAMYLCATSSPALGANVLTFGAGSRLTVL.

The chain uses TRBV7-2 and TRBJ2-7, with 7 bases that match TRBD2. Per the germline V gene, CDR1 is SGHTA and CDR2 is FQGNSA. CDR3 length: 14 amino acids. Trimming cost V 2 bases and J 7 bases; bases outside gene matches: 8. CDR3 coding DNA: TGTGCCAGCAGCTTAATAGGGGTGCGGGGGGAGCAGTACTTC. Translated, it gives CASSLIGVRGEQYF.

This clonotype was recorded only once. The rearrangement uses TRBV19 and TRBJ2-7; a possible D gene is TRBD1 (5 bases). The CDR3 is 15 amino acids. Trimming removed 5 bases from V and 3 bases from J, with 17 bases in between. CDR1 LNHDA and CDR2 SQIVND come from the germline V gene (reference sequence). CDR3 sequence (DNA): TGTGCCAGTAGTTTCCAGGGTGCCGGATACTACGAGCAGTACTTC. Protein product: CASSFQGAGYYEQYF.

The chain combines TRBV27 with TRBJ1-2; TRBD1 might be the D (5 bases). The CDR3 contains 15 residues. Trimming removed 2 bases at V and 3 bases at J, with 13 bases between. Germline assignment: CDR1 MNHEY and CDR2 SMNVEV (reference sequence). CDR3 sequence (DNA): TGTGCCAGCAGTTTACTGGGGGAAGTTGACTATGGCTACACCTTC. Its protein product is CASSLLGEVDYGYTF.

The V gene is TRBV4-3, the J gene TRBJ1-4; tentatively, D is TRBD1 (5 bases). Trimming left V 4 bases short and J 5 bases short, with 17 bases between. The CDR3 totals 16 residues. The V gene's germline CDR1 is LGHNA and CDR2 YSLEER. CDR3 protein: CASSPRDGGNNEKLFF. The CDR3, as DNA: TGCGCCAGCAGCCCAAGGGATGGGGGTAACAATGAAAAACTGTTTTTT.

The V call is TRBV9, the J call TRBJ1-5; D remains unclear. Trimming pared 0 bases from V and 4 bases from J, leaving 8 bases between. The germline V gene has CDR1 SGDLS and CDR2 YYNGEE. The CDR3 is 14 amino acids. The CDR3 nucleotides are TGTGCCAGCAGCGTAGAGTCAGGAAATCAGCCCCAGCATTTT. Amino acid sequence: CASSVESGNQPQHF. The full variable domain, in which reference TRBV9 and TRBJ1-5 provide the parts outside the CDR3, is DSGVTQTPKHLITATGQRVTLRCSPRSGDLSVYWYQQSLDQGLQFLIQYYNGEERAKGNILERFSAQQFPDLHSELNLSSLELGDSALYFCASSVESGNQPQHFGDGTRLSIL.